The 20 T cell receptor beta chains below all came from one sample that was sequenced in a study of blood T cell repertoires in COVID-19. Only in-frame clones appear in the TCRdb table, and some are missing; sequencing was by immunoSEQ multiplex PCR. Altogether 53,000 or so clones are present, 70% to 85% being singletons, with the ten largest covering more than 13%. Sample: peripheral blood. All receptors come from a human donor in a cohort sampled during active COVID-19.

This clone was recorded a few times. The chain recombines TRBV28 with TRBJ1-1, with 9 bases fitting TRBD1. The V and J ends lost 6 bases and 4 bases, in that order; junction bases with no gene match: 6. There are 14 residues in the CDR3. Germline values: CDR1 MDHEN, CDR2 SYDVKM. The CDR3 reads CASRMTGGVTEAFF. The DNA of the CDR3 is TGTGCCAGCAGAATGACAGGGGGGGTCACTGAAGCTTTCTTT.

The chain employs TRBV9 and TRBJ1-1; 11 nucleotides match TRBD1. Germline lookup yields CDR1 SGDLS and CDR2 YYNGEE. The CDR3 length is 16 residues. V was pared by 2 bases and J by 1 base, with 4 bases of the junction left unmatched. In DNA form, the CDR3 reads TGTGCCAGCAGCGTTCGGACAGGGGGCACGAACACTGAAGCTTTCTTT. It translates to CASSVRTGGTNTEAFF. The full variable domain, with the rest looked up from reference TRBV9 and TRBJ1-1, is DSGVTQTPKHLITATGQRVTLRCSPRSGDLSVYWYQQSLDQGLQFLIQYYNGEERAKGNILERFSAQQFPDLHSELNLSSLELGDSALYFCASSVRTGGTNTEAFFGQGTRLTVV.

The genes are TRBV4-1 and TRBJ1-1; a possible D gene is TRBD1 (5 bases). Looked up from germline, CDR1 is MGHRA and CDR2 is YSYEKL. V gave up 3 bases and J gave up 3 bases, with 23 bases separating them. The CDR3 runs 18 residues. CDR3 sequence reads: CASSHRLTGVNDDTEAFF. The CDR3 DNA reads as TGCGCCAGCAGCCATCGTCTGACGGGGGTGAATGATGACACTGAAGCTTTCTTT.

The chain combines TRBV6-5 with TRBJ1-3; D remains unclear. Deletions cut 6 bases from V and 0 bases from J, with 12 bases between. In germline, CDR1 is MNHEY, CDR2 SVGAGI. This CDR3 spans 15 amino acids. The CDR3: CASRRDMSSGNTIYF. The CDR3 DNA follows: TGTGCCAGCAGGAGAGACATGAGCTCTGGAAACACCATATATTTT.

CDR3 in DNA: TGCGCCAGCAGCCAAGGTCCGCGGACAGATAACACCGGGGAGCTGTTTTTT. This codes for CASSQGPRTDNTGELFF. This chain links TRBV4-3 with TRBJ2-2; D might be TRBD1 (6 bases). CDR3 length equals 17 residues. Trimming removed 1 base at V and 2 bases at J, with 14 bases between. Germline V gives CDR1 LGHNA, CDR2 YSLEER.

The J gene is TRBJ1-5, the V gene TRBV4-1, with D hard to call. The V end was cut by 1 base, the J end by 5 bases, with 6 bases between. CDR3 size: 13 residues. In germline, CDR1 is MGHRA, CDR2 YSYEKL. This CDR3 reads CASSQAVDQPQHF. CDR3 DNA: TGCGCCAGCAGCCAAGCCGTAGATCAGCCCCAGCATTTT.

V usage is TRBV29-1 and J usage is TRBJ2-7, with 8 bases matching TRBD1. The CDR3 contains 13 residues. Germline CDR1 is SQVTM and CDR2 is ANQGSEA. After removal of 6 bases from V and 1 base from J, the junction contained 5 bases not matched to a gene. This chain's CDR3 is CSVRTGLSYEQYF. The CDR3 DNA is TGCAGCGTCCGGACAGGGTTGTCCTACGAGCAGTACTTC.

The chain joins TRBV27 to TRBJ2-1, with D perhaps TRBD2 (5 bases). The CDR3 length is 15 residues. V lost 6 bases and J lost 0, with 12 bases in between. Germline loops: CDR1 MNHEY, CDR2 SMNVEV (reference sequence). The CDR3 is CASSHRGNSYNEQFF. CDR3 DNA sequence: TGTGCCAGCAGCCACCGGGGTAACTCCTACAATGAGCAGTTCTTC.

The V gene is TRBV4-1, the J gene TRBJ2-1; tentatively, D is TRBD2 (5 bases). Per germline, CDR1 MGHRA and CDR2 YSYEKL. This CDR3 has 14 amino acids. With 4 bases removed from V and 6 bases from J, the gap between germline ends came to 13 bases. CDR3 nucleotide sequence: TGCGCCAGCAGCCTAACGGCGAGCGGCAATGAGCAGTTCTTC. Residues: CASSLTASGNEQFF.

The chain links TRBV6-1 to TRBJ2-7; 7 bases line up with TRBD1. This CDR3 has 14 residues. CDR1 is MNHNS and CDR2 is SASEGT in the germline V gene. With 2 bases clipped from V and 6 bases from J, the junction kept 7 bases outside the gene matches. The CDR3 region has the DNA TGTGCCAGCAGTGAACCAGGGGGTCTCTTCGAGCAGTACTTC. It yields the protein CASSEPGGLFEQYF.

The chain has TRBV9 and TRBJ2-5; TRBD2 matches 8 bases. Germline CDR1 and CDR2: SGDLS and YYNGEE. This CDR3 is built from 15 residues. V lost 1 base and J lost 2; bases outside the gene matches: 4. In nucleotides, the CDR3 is TGTGCCAGCAGCGTATTCACTAGCGGTCAAGAGACCCAGTACTTC. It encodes CASSVFTSGQETQYF.

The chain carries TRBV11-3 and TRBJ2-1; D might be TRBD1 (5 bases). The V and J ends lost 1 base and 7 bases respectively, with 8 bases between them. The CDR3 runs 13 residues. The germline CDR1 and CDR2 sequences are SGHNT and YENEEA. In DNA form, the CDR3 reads TGTGCCAGCAGCTTAGCCGCAGGGAATGAGCAGTTCTTC. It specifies CASSLAAGNEQFF.

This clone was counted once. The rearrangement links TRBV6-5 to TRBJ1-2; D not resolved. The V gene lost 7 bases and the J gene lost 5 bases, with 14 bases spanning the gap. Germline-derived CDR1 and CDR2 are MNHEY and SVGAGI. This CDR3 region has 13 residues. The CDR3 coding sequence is TGTGCCAGCAAATTTGGGGAGACGTATGGCTACACCTTC. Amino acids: CASKFGETYGYTF.

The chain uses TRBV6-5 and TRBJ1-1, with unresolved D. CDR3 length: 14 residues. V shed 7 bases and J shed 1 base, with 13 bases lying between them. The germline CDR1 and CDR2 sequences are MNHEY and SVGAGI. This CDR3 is CASIRVAGNTEAFF. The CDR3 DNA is TGTGCCAGCATACGGGTGGCGGGGAACACTGAAGCTTTCTTT.

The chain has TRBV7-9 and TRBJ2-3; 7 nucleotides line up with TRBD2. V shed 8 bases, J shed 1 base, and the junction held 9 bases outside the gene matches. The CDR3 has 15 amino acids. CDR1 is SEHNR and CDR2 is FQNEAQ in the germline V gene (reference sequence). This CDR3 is CASRAGGMGTDTQYF. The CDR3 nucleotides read TGTGCCAGCCGGGCCGGGGGGATGGGCACAGATACGCAGTATTTT.

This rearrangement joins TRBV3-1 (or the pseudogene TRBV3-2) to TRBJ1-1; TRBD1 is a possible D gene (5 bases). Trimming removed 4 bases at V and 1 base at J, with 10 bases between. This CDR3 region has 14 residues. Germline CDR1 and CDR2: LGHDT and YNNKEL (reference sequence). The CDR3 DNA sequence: TGTGCCAGCAGCCTGGGGCGGTGGAACACTGAAGCTTTCTTT. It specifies CASSLGRWNTEAFF.

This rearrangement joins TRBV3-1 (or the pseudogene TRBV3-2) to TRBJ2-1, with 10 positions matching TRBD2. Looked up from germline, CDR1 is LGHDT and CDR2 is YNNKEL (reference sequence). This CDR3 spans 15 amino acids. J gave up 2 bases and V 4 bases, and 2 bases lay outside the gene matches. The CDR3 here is CASSPGTSAYNEQFF. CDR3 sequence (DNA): TGTGCCAGCAGCCCTGGGACTAGCGCCTACAATGAGCAGTTCTTC.

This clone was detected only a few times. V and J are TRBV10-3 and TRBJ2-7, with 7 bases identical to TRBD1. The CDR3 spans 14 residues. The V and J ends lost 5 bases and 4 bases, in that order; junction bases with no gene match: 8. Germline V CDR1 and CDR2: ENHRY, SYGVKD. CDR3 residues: CAISKGQNEYEQYF. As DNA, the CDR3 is TGTGCCATCAGTAAGGGACAGAACGAATACGAGCAGTACTTC.

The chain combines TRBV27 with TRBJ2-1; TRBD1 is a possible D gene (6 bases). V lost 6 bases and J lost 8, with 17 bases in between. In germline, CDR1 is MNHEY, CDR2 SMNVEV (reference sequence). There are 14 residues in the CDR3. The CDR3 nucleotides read TGTGCCAGCAGCCTTGACAGGCCCCTCCATGAGCAGTTCTTC. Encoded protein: CASSLDRPLHEQFF.

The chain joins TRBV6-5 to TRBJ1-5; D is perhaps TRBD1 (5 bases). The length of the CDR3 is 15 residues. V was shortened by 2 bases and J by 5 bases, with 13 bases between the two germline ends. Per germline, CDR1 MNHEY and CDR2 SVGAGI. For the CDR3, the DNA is TGTGCCAGCAGTTACCCCGGCCGGGACTATCAGCCCCAGCATTTT. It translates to CASSYPGRDYQPQHF.